This paragraph covers one TCR beta chain sequence. These data come from a study of blood T cell repertoires in COVID-19. The table came from immunoSEQ multiplex PCR; TCRdb's copy has only in-frame clones and leaves some out. This table holds about 310,000 clones, under 90% found once. The length of the CDR3 is 13 residues. V shed 4 bases and J 6 bases; nucleotides not matched to a gene: 4. Germline V gene sequence: CDR1 SGDLS, CDR2 YYNGEE. The specimen was PBMCs or T cells enriched from blood (not recorded which). The origin of this receptor is a woman younger than 45 who had recovered from COVID-19. This rearrangement joins TRBV9 to TRBJ2-1, with 7 bases aligning to TRBD2. The CDR3 DNA reads as TGTGCCAGCAGCCGGACTAGTCCCAATGAGCAGTTCTTC. Translating it yields CASSRTSPNEQFF.